This TCR beta chain was sequenced in a study of OX40 agonist ivuxolimab in advanced cancers. Data came from immunoSEQ multiplex PCR; TCRdb stores just in-frame clones and leaves some out. The sample has some 65,000 clones; approximately 90% are singletons. CDR1 SGDLS and CDR2 YYNGEE come from the germline V gene. Losses at the gene ends were 5 bases for V and 0 bases for J; bases not matched to a gene: 4. The CDR3 has 15 amino acids. The chain is built from TRBV9 and TRBJ2-2, with 7 bases identical to TRBD1. This receptor was obtained from an adult with an advanced solid tumor such as melanoma, head and neck, liver or kidney cancer. Sequenced here: CD4+ or CD8+ T cells sorted from blood, sampled in a trial of the OX40 agonist ivuxolimab. The chain's CDR3 is CASSVGTANTGELFF. The CDR3 nucleotides read TGTGCCAGCAGTGTGGGGACAGCGAACACCGGGGAGCTGTTTTTT.